This T cell receptor (beta chain) was sequenced in a study of identical twins. Whole-study findings and limits: Less excess twin sharing appeared in beta out-of-frame sequences. Interpretation of the results relied on cross-sectional statistical analysis and not on following the same donors. Excess low generation probability was seen in twin-shared out-of-frame alpha sequences.

Through template switching, a universal primer site was introduced, and the cDNA contained unique molecular identifiers. TCRdb independently ran MiXCR on the 5' RACE reads; one entry per CDR3 protein. The table includes a few hundred thousand distinct CDR3 sequences, around 20% detected once. To note about this clonotype: Its antigen remains unknown.

V trimming: 3 bases; J trimming: 5 bases; junction bases outside the gene matches: 7. Germline V gene sequence: CDR1 SGDLS, CDR2 YYNGEE. The length of the CDR3 is 16 residues. The sample was naive T cells sorted from blood. The chain couples TRBV9 to TRBJ2-1, with 11 bases identical to TRBD2. This TCR was sampled from a man between 50 and 59 years old in good health. CDR3 DNA: TGTGCCAGCAGCGGACGACTAGCGGGAACTAACAATGAGCAGTTCTTC. Encoded protein: CASSGRLAGTNNEQFF.